This entry lists 18 T cell receptor beta chains sequenced from one sample in a study of shared clonotypes between healthy human individuals. Using immunoSEQ multiplex PCR, the repertoire was profiled, and TCRdb retains in-frame clones only, with some absent. The sample yields about 480,000 clones, roughly 85% seen once. Sequenced material: PBMCs. These receptors were collected from a woman aged 40 to 55 in good health. Some clones in this sample may be carry-over from other donors' samples.

This clone was picked up a small number of times. J is TRBJ2-7 and V is TRBV11-2; tentative D call: TRBD2 (6 bases). The V end was cut by 1 base, the J end by 4 bases, with 17 bases between. CDR1 SGHAT and CDR2 FQNNGV come from the germline V gene. The length of the CDR3 is 16 residues. CDR3 in DNA: TGTGCCAGCAGCTTAGGGAGGGGAATATCCCGGTACGAGCAGTACTTC. Translation gives CASSLGRGISRYEQYF.

This clone came up once. The CDR3 loop is CASSPKGQNQPQHF. Here the CDR3 DNA reads TGTGCCAGCTCACCTAAGGGACAGAATCAGCCCCAGCATTTT. This chain joins TRBV18 and TRBJ1-5, with TRBD1 identical over 7 bases. The V gene end was trimmed by 3 bases and the J gene end by 4 bases; junction bases not matched to a gene: 3. Germline CDR1 and CDR2: KGHSH and LQKENI. The CDR3 spans 14 residues.

There are a few counts of this clone. The J gene is TRBJ2-7, the V gene TRBV7-2; TRBD2 matches 8 bases. The V and J ends lost 1 base and 4 bases, in that order; junction bases with no gene match: 6. Germline V gene data show CDR1 as SGHTA and CDR2 as FQGNSA. The CDR3 sequence is 15 residues long. The CDR3 nucleotides read TGTGCCAGCAGCTTAGACGGGAGGGCCGTGTACGAGCAGTACTTC. Amino acids: CASSLDGRAVYEQYF.

The chain couples TRBV7-3 to TRBJ1-1; a weak D match, TRBD1 (6 bases). The CDR3 is 15 residues long. V lost 5 bases, J lost 1 base, and 14 bases lay in between. CDR1 and CDR2 from the germline V gene are SGHTA and FQGTGA. This CDR3 reads CASSPSGGQNTEAFF. CDR3 coding DNA: TGTGCCAGCAGCCCAAGCGGGGGCCAGAACACTGAAGCTTTCTTT.

The chain links TRBV18 to TRBJ1-5; TRBD1 might be the D (5 bases). The CDR3 runs to 15 residues. V lost 3 bases, J lost 3 bases, and 12 bases lay in between. Per the germline V gene, CDR1 is KGHSH and CDR2 is LQKENI. The CDR3 DNA reads as TGTGCCAGCTCACCGGAACAGGTCGTCAATCAGCCCCAGCATTTT. Protein: CASSPEQVVNQPQHF.

The chain carries TRBV4-2 and TRBJ2-5; D may be TRBD1 (6 bases). Near its end, the DNA agrees better with TRBJ2-7, so the J call may be wrong. The CDR3 spans 17 residues. Germline-derived CDR1 and CDR2 are LGHNA and YNFKEQ. The CDR3 loop is CASSQESAQDSSYEQYF. The CDR3 bases are TGTGCCAGCAGCCAAGAGTCAGCACAGGACAGCTCCTACGAGCAGTACTTC.

The genes are TRBV6-5 and TRBJ2-1; D possibly corresponds to TRBD1 (6 bases). The CDR3 length is 11 residues. Trimming stripped 10 bases from V and 8 bases from J, with 12 bases between. Germline assignment: CDR1 MNHEY and CDR2 SVGAGI. In nucleotides, the CDR3 is TGTGCCACACTAAGGGGGTATGAGCAGTTCTTC. Amino acid sequence: CATLRGYEQFF.

The chain joins TRBV28 to TRBJ2-5; no firm D call. This CDR3 region has 19 residues. Between the trimmed V and J ends, which lost 5 bases and 5 bases, there was a span of 30 bases. Germline CDR1 and CDR2: MDHEN and SYDVKM. CDR3 nucleotide sequence: TGTGCCAGCAGTCCCCTTTATAAGCCCGCAGCCCTTCATGGGGAGACCCAGTACTTC. It is translated as CASSPLYKPAALHGETQYF. Filled out from reference TRBV28 and TRBJ2-5, the complete variable domain reads DVKVTQSSRYLVKRTGEKVFLECVQDMDHENMFWYRQDPGLGLRLIYFSYDVKMKEKGDIPEGYSVSREKKERFSLILESASTNQTSMYLCASSPLYKPAALHGETQYFGPGTRLLVL.

This chain connects TRBV29-1 to TRBJ2-3, with TRBD2 matching over 7 bases. V dropped 2 bases and J dropped 1; count of bases not matched to a gene: 3. CDR3 size: 14 residues. The V gene's germline CDR1 is SQVTM and CDR2 ANQGSEA. The CDR3 bases are TGCAGCGTTGAAAGGGAGGGAGGCACAGATACGCAGTATTTT. This gives the protein CSVEREGGTDTQYF.

This clone was seen ten or more times. The chain recombines TRBV7-3 with TRBJ2-1, with unresolved D. Germline V gives CDR1 SGHTA, CDR2 FQGTGA. V shed 6 bases and J shed 4 bases, with 16 bases lying between them. The CDR3 sequence is 15 residues long. CDR3 region: CASRNAGPKYNEQFF. In DNA form, the CDR3 reads TGTGCCAGCAGGAACGCAGGACCAAAGTACAATGAGCAGTTCTTC. The whole variable domain, filled in from reference TRBV7-3 and TRBJ2-1, reads GAGVSQTPSNKVTEKGKYVELRCDPISGHTALYWYRQSLGQGPEFLIYFQGTGAADDSGLPNDRFFAVRPEGSVSTLKIQRTERGDSAVYLCASRNAGPKYNEQFFGPGTRLTVL.

The V and J genes are TRBV28 and TRBJ2-4, with D possibly being TRBD1 (7 bases). Germline values: CDR1 MDHEN, CDR2 SYDVKM. V lost 4 bases to trimming and J lost 1 base, with 11 bases between them. The CDR3 is made up of 15 amino acids. In DNA, the CDR3 is TGTGCCAGCAGTTCCTCAGGGGGGGCCAAAAACATTCAGTACTTC. It specifies CASSSSGGAKNIQYF. Full variable domain (missing parts from reference TRBV28 and TRBJ2-4): DVKVTQSSRYLVKRTGEKVFLECVQDMDHENMFWYRQDPGLGLRLIYFSYDVKMKEKGDIPEGYSVSREKKERFSLILESASTNQTSMYLCASSSSGGAKNIQYFGAGTRLSVL.

This clone turned up a few times. The chain uses TRBV5-6 and TRBJ2-1; D unresolved. The V end was cut by 5 bases, the J end by 2 bases, with 11 bases between. CDR1 and CDR2 from the germline V gene are SGHDT and YYEEEE. The CDR3 runs to 14 residues. The CDR3 spells CASSYTDAYNEQFF. The CDR3 region has the DNA TGTGCCAGCAGTTACACGGACGCCTACAATGAGCAGTTCTTC.

This clone was counted a single time. A much larger clone differs by one base, so this may be a read error. This sequence joins TRBV7-9 and TRBJ2-3; D uncertain. In germline, CDR1 is SEHNR, CDR2 FQNEAQ (reference sequence). The CDR3 is 13 amino acids. Trimming removed 0 bases at V and 2 bases at J, with 3 bases between. DNA of the CDR3: TGTGCCAGCAGCTTAGCGAACACAGATACGCAGTATTTT. Residues: CASSLANTDTQYF.

The V gene is TRBV14, the J gene TRBJ2-3; D is perhaps TRBD2 (5 bases). V was clipped by 0 bases and J by 2 bases, with 15 bases between them. The CDR3 is 17 amino acids. Germline-derived CDR1 and CDR2 are SGHDN and FVKESK. CDR3 nucleotides: TGTGCCAGCAGCCAAGATGCCGGCGGACTGTACACAGATACGCAGTATTTT. Its protein is CASSQDAGGLYTDTQYF.

This rearrangement joins TRBV30 to TRBJ1-2; maybe TRBD1 (5 bases). From germline, CDR1 is GTSNPN and CDR2 SVGIG (reference sequence). The germline V and J ends were trimmed by 4 bases and 7 bases, with 10 bases remaining between them. The CDR3 runs 11 residues. CDR3 nucleotides: TGTGCCTGGACAGGGAGTTTTGGCTACACCTTC. Protein: CAWTGSFGYTF. Full variable domain (outside the CDR3, taken from reference TRBV30 and TRBJ1-2): SQTIHQWPATLVQPVGSPLSLECTVEGTSNPNLYWYRQAAGRGLQLLFYSVGIGQISSEVPQNLSASRPQDRQFILSSKKLLLSDSGFYLCAWTGSFGYTFGSGTRLTVV.

This clone has only one observation. The chain uses TRBV7-8 and TRBJ1-5, with D perhaps matching TRBD1 (6 bases). The ends were cut back, 5 bases at V and 2 bases at J, with 13 bases in the middle. This CDR3 comprises 15 residues. CDR1 is SGHVS and CDR2 is FQNEAQ in the germline V gene. The CDR3 nucleotides read TGTGCCAGCAGCGCCCAGGGGCGTCGCAATCAGCCCCAGCATTTT. It specifies CASSAQGRRNQPQHF.

In the case of this clone: One junction end disagrees with the germline gene, perhaps due to a read error. The J gene is TRBJ1-1, the V gene TRBV11-1; D is ambiguous. Per the germline V gene, CDR1 is SGHAT and CDR2 is FQDESV (reference sequence). There are 13 residues in the CDR3. The CDR3 loop is CASSAGMNTEASF. The CDR3 nucleotides are TGTGCCAGCAGCGCAGGTATGAACACTGAAGCTTCCTTT.

The chain carries TRBV6-5 and TRBJ1-2; TRBD1 aligns across 12 bases. Losses at the gene ends were 7 bases for V and 4 bases for J; bases not matched to a gene: 4. CDR3 length equals 14 residues. CDR1 MNHEY and CDR2 SVGAGI come from the germline V gene. This chain's CDR3 is CASNPGQGAYGYTF. The CDR3 DNA reads TGTGCCAGCAACCCGGGACAGGGGGCCTATGGCTACACCTTC.